These 17 T cell receptor beta chains came from one sample sequenced in a study of synovial regulatory T cells in juvenile arthritis (dated by TCRdb to the mid-2010s). Library construction relied on the immunoSEQ multiplex PCR assay. Not all clones reach the TCRdb copy of this immuneACCESS table, which keeps in-frame sequences only. Checked studies attribute under half of the gap to unresolved V genes and leave the rest unexplained. This sample's table has entries for 9,000 to 10,000 clones. The ten most abundant clones make up around 0.32% of the sample. The sequencing sample was made of Treg cells from blood. The cell subset or site label, read with the paper, signifies: remaining (HLA-DR-negative) circulating blood Treg cells. These receptors were collected from a donor aged 2-30 years with juvenile idiopathic arthritis.

The J gene is TRBJ2-5, the V gene TRBV19; the D call from TCRdb, TRBD1, cannot be confirmed without DNA. Germline V gene lookup returns CDR1 LNHDA and CDR2 SQIVND (reference sequence). The CDR3 runs to 12 residues. This entry has no DNA. CDR3 amino acids: CASSGQQETQYF.

The rearrangement joins TRBV6-1 to TRBJ2-1; as DNA is missing, the TRBD2 call by TCRdb cannot be tested. CDR3 length equals 19 residues. The DNA is not on file. The germline V gene encodes CDR1 MNHNS and CDR2 SASEGT. CDR3 sequence reads: CASSEGLASGSYLYNEQFF.

This chain connects TRBV4-1 to TRBJ2-7; TCRdb lists TRBD2, though no DNA is available to test this call. Germline V gene sequence: CDR1 MGHRA, CDR2 YSYEKL. The CDR3 is made up of 14 amino acids. Only the protein is available. The CDR3 reads CASSQDRISVEQYF.

J is TRBJ1-1 and V is TRBV10-3; absent DNA, TCRdb's TRBD1 call cannot be checked. The CDR3 runs 14 residues. No DNA sequence is on record. CDR1 and CDR2 (germline): ENHRY, SYGVKD. This chain's CDR3 is CAISGTGGVTEAFF.

V usage is TRBV5-1 and J usage is TRBJ2-7; the D call of TRBD2 rests on TCRdb alone, since no DNA is present to check it. Germline CDR1 reads SGHRS; CDR2 reads YFSETQ. This CDR3 comprises 13 residues. Only the protein sequence is given. The CDR3 protein is CASSPGGVVEQYF.

The chain combines TRBV6-6 with TRBJ1-1. The CDR3 is 13 amino acids. Nucleotide data are not available. Per the germline V gene, CDR1 is MNHNY and CDR2 is SVGAGI (reference sequence). The CDR3 protein is CASSYGRLLEAFF.

The chain is built from TRBV4-1 and TRBJ1-2; the TCRdb D gene call, TRBD1, has no DNA to confirm it. The CDR3 is made up of 17 amino acids. No nucleotide data were recorded. Germline V lookup: CDR1 MGHRA, CDR2 YSYEKL. This chain's CDR3 is CASTGYHRDTVHYGYTF.

V usage is TRBV7-2 and J usage is TRBJ2-1; TCRdb returns TRBD1, unconfirmable since there is no DNA. The CDR3 has 19 residues. A DNA sequence was not provided. Germline V gene lookup returns CDR1 SGHTA and CDR2 FQGNSA. CDR3 region: CASSLKQGPHRIDHNEQFF.

The V call is TRBV6-1, the J call TRBJ1-1; TCRdb names TRBD1, which stays unverified in the absence of DNA. The CDR3 loop spans 17 amino acids. The nucleotide record is missing. Looked up from germline, CDR1 is MNHNS and CDR2 is SASEGT. CDR3 sequence: CASSEAQRTEMNTEAFF.

Here the CDR3 reads CAIRTGQGNEQFF. This rearrangement joins TRBV10-3 to TRBJ2-1; the D call from TCRdb, TRBD1, cannot be confirmed without DNA. This CDR3 is 13 amino acids long. No DNA is given. Looked up from germline, CDR1 is ENHRY and CDR2 is SYGVKD.

J is TRBJ1-5 and V is TRBV6-1. Germline V CDR1 and CDR2: MNHNS, SASEGT. The CDR3 extends over 14 amino acids. Only the protein is on record. The CDR3 region is CASREITAGQPQHF.

The chain combines TRBV7-2 with TRBJ2-1; TCRdb indicates TRBD2, and absent DNA this call remains unverified. The length of the CDR3 is 16 residues. The nucleotide record is missing. Germline V gene data show CDR1 as SGHTA and CDR2 as FQGNSA. The CDR3 sequence is CASSLVGSGSFDEQFF.

This chain connects TRBV18 to TRBJ2-1; TCRdb returns TRBD1, unconfirmable since there is no DNA. The CDR3 has 14 amino acids. DNA for this receptor is not on file. Germline V lookup: CDR1 KGHSH, CDR2 LQKENI. This CDR3 reads CASSLQGATNEQFF. Supplemented by reference TRBV18 and TRBJ2-1, the full variable domain reads NAGVMQNPRHLVRRRGQEARLRCSPMKGHSHVYWYRQLPEEGLKFMVYLQKENIIDESGMPKERFSAEFPKEGPSILRIQQVVRGDSAAYFCASSLQGATNEQFFGPGTRLTVL.

The CDR3 loop reads CASSERGLLGTQYF. V is TRBV6-1 and J is TRBJ2-5; TCRdb selects TRBD2, and the lack of DNA leaves this call unchecked. Germline values: CDR1 MNHNS, CDR2 SASEGT. This CDR3 has 14 residues. No DNA is given.

The chain recombines TRBV27 with TRBJ1-1. Germline V gene data show CDR1 as MNHEY and CDR2 as SMNVEV (reference sequence). The CDR3 sequence is 13 residues long. This entry has no DNA. The CDR3 here is CASSGTLNTEAFF.

The genes are TRBV4-1 and TRBJ2-1; TCRdb outputs TRBD2, but without DNA this stays unchecked. The CDR3 runs to 19 residues. Only the protein sequence is given. In germline, CDR1 is MGHRA, CDR2 YSYEKL. The CDR3 here is CASRPFGTSKWSGYNEQFF.

The CDR3 loop reads CASSLSSGRAFNEQFF. The chain uses TRBV27 and TRBJ2-1; the TCRdb D gene call, TRBD2, has no DNA to confirm it. The V gene's germline CDR1 is MNHEY and CDR2 SMNVEV (reference sequence). The CDR3 length is 16 residues. No DNA has been recorded.